Reported below is one TCR beta chain. Original data processing: Reference gene primer amplification gave nucleated cell count estimates. Sequencing used immunoSEQ multiplex PCR; TCRdb keeps in-frame clones, though not all of them. The V and J calls and the clone size are those of that table, but D and trimming were determined from the DNA. The repertoire consists of some 700,000 clones, with approximately 90% occurring once and the leading ten covering under 0.3%. The source of the sample is a study of blood T cell repertoires in COVID-19. Study information: Nucleic acid was either cDNA or gDNA, and it came from T cells, B-cell-depleted T cells, or PBMCs.

The CDR3 spans 17 residues. Germline-derived CDR1 and CDR2 are MGHRA and YSYEKL. V lost 3 bases, J lost 4 bases, and 15 bases stayed unmatched. Specimen: peripheral blood. The clonotype originates from a woman between 18 and 29 years old with acute or convalescent COVID-19. The chain employs TRBV4-1 and TRBJ2-7; 7 bases line up with TRBD2. The CDR3, as DNA: TGCGCCAGCAGCCATAAGCTCACGGGGGGTTTCCAATACGAGCAGTACTTC. Translating gives CASSHKLTGGFQYEQYF.